These T cell receptor beta chains were read from a single sample in a study of T cells in Graves' hyperthyroidism and ophthalmopathy. TCRdb re-analysed the multiplex PCR reads in MiXCR, keeping a single row per CDR3 protein. The sample consists of some 380,000 distinct CDR3 sequences, roughly 13% of them appearing once. The sequencing input was blood. These TCRs come from a man younger than 40 with Graves' hyperthyroidism that later progressed to Graves' ophthalmopathy. Each CDR3 is given with its conserved first and last residue. D genes are given only for firm matches. Size tells how often a clone was seen (once, few, many) or the class of an expanded clone, and some rows leave it out.

V: TRBV13; size: many; D: -; J: TRBJ1-2; length: 16; DNA: TGTGCCAGCAGCTGGGTTCTGGACGGTAACCTCTATGGCTACACCTTC; CDR3: CASSWVLDGNLYGYTF
V: TRBV11-2; size: many; D: -; J: TRBJ1-5; length: 15; DNA: TGTGCCAGCAGCCCGGGGTCCTTTAGCAATCAGCCCCAGCATTTT; CDR3: CASSPGSFSNQPQHF
V: TRBV19; size: -; D: -; J: TRBJ1-1; length: 13; DNA: TGTGCCAGTAGTATAGGATCGGAGGCTGAAGCTTTCTTT; CDR3: CASSIGSEAEAFF
V: TRBV28; size: many; D: TRBD1; J: TRBJ1-5; length: 15; DNA: TGTGCCAGCAGTTATCGGTCAGGGGGCCGTCAGCCCCAGCATTTT; CDR3: CASSYRSGGRQPQHF
V: TRBV30; size: -; D: -; J: TRBJ1-4; length: 15; DNA: TGTGCCTGGAGTTCGGGACGGGGAAATAATGAAAAACTGTTTTTT; CDR3: CAWSSGRGNNEKLFF
V: TRBV6-2/TRBV6-3; size: -; D: TRBD1; J: TRBJ2-5; length: 16; DNA: TGTGCCAGCAGTTACGTAAGACGTACAGGGGAAGAGACCCAGTACTTC; CDR3: CASSYVRRTGEETQYF
V: TRBV20-1; size: many; D: -; J: TRBJ1-1; length: 13; DNA: TGCAGTGCTAGAGACAGGCGGAACACTGAAGCTTTCTTT; CDR3: CSARDRRNTEAFF
V: TRBV3-1; size: -; D: -; J: TRBJ1-1; length: 14; DNA: TGTGCCAGCAGCCAAAGGGGACCGTACACTGAAGCTTTCTTT; CDR3: CASSQRGPYTEAFF
V: TRBV6-1; size: many; D: TRBD1; J: TRBJ1-2; length: 15; DNA: TGTGCCAGCAGTGAATTTCCCGGGACAGGGGATGGCTACACCTTC; CDR3: CASSEFPGTGDGYTF
V: TRBV3-1; size: -; D: TRBD2; J: TRBJ2-1; length: 19; DNA: TGTGCCAGCAGCCAAGATTGGACTAGCGGGGGACCAACCTACAATGAGCAATTCTTC; CDR3: CASSQDWTSGGPTYNEQFF
V: TRBV9; size: -; D: -; J: TRBJ2-5; length: 14; DNA: TGTGCCAGCAGCGTAGACGGTAGTATCGGGACCCAGTACTTC; CDR3: CASSVDGSIGTQYF
V: TRBV27; size: few; D: -; J: TRBJ2-6; length: 19; DNA: TGTGCCAGCAGTTTATCGCCGGGACAAGGGAGCTCTGGGGCCAACGTCCTGACTTTC; CDR3: CASSLSPGQGSSGANVLTF
V: TRBV20-1; size: -; D: -; J: TRBJ2-5; length: 15; DNA: TGCAGTGCTCAAACGTTGGGACGGGGTCAAGAGACCCAGTACTTC; CDR3: CSAQTLGRGQETQYF
V: TRBV27; size: few; D: -; J: TRBJ1-1; length: 14; DNA: TGTGCCAGCAGACTCAGGGCGAAGGGCACTGAAGCTTTCTTT; CDR3: CASRLRAKGTEAFF
V: TRBV10-1; size: -; D: -; J: TRBJ2-2; length: 14; DNA: TGCGCCAGCAGTAATCCGGGGACCTCCGGGGAGCTGTTTTTT; CDR3: CASSNPGTSGELFF
V: TRBV20-1; size: many; D: -; J: TRBJ2-7; length: 15; DNA: TGCAGTGCTAGGAAGGGCAGGGGAAGCTCCTACGAGCAGTACTTC; CDR3: CSARKGRGSSYEQYF
V: TRBV19; size: once; D: -; J: TRBJ1-5; length: 15; DNA: TGTGCCAGTACCGCAGGGTTGGGGAGCAATCAGCCCCAGCATTTT; CDR3: CASTAGLGSNQPQHF
V: TRBV20-1; size: -; D: TRBD1; J: TRBJ2-5; length: 13; DNA: TGCAGTGCTAGACAGGGGGCCGGGGAGACCCAGTACTTC; CDR3: CSARQGAGETQYF
V: TRBV5-1; size: -; D: -; J: TRBJ1-5; length: 17; DNA: TGCGCCAGCAGCTTGTACCCAGGGGATCGGAGCAATCAGCCCCAGCATTTT; CDR3: CASSLYPGDRSNQPQHF
V: TRBV2; size: many; D: -; J: TRBJ1-2; length: 16; DNA: TGTGCCAGCAGTGACAGGATGGCTTTTATTGGGGATGGCTACACCTTC; CDR3: CASSDRMAFIGDGYTF
V: TRBV7-2; size: many; D: -; J: TRBJ2-2; length: 16; DNA: TGTGCCAGCAGCTCCCTTAGGGGATCGAACACCGGGGAGCTGTTTTTT; CDR3: CASSSLRGSNTGELFF
V: TRBV19; size: few; D: TRBD1; J: TRBJ2-7; length: 14; DNA: TGTGCCGGGAACGGGGACAGGGAACCCTACGAGCAGTACTTC; CDR3: CAGNGDREPYEQYF
V: TRBV7-9; size: many; D: -; J: TRBJ2-1; length: 14; DNA: TGTGCCAGCAGCTCGGGACATTCCTACAATGAGCAGTTCTTC; CDR3: CASSSGHSYNEQFF
V: TRBV5-1; size: few; D: -; J: TRBJ1-2; length: 15; DNA: TGCGCCAGCAGCTCAGGACTAATGGCGAACTATGGCTACACCTTC; CDR3: CASSSGLMANYGYTF
V: TRBV9; size: few; D: -; J: TRBJ2-1; length: 14; DNA: TGTGCCAGCAAGAAGGGGTCCTCCTACAATGAGCAGTTCTTC; CDR3: CASKKGSSYNEQFF
V: TRBV5-8; size: -; D: -; J: TRBJ1-5; length: 17; DNA: TGTGCCAGCAGCTTGTCACGACCGGGACTGTTCAATCAGCCCCAGCATTTT; CDR3: CASSLSRPGLFNQPQHF
V: TRBV11-2; size: many; D: -; J: TRBJ2-5; length: 12; DNA: TGTGCCAGCAGCACCGGAAGAGAGACCCAGTACTTC; CDR3: CASSTGRETQYF
V: TRBV4-2; size: few; D: TRBD2; J: TRBJ2-3; length: 16; DNA: TGTGCCAGCAGCCAAGTGGCGGGGGGGGTTGTGGATACGCAGTATTTT; CDR3: CASSQVAGGVVDTQYF
V: TRBV4-1; size: -; D: -; J: TRBJ1-1; length: 16; DNA: TGCGCCAGCAGCCAGCCCAGGGTGGGCATGAACACTGAAGCTTTCTTT; CDR3: CASSQPRVGMNTEAFF
V: TRBV6-6; size: many; D: -; J: TRBJ2-7; length: 16; DNA: TGTGCCAGCAGTTACTTGCCAGACAGGCCGACCTACGAGCAGTACTTC; CDR3: CASSYLPDRPTYEQYF
V: TRBV12-3/TRBV12-4; size: -; D: TRBD2; J: TRBJ2-5; length: 14; DNA: TGTGCCAGCAGCCCACTAGCGGGAAAAGAGACCCAGTACTTC; CDR3: CASSPLAGKETQYF
V: TRBV7-3; size: few; D: TRBD1; J: TRBJ1-5; length: 16; DNA: TGTGCCAGCAGCTGCCCCGGGACAGGGATGGATCAGCCCCAGCATTTT; CDR3: CASSCPGTGMDQPQHF
V: TRBV9; size: many; D: -; J: TRBJ2-7; length: 14; DNA: TGTGCCAGCAGCGCCGAGGGACTTAGCTACGAGCAGTACTTC; CDR3: CASSAEGLSYEQYF
V: TRBV12-5; size: few; D: TRBD1; J: TRBJ1-2; length: 17; DNA: TGTGCTAGTGGTCTGGCCCTTGGACAGGGGGCGGGATATGGCTACACCTTC; CDR3: CASGLALGQGAGYGYTF
V: TRBV29-1; size: few; D: -; J: TRBJ2-1; length: 12; DNA: TGCAGCGTCGCCATGGGGGGCAATGAGCAGTTCTTC; CDR3: CSVAMGGNEQFF
V: TRBV5-1; size: many; D: TRBD1; J: TRBJ2-4; length: 16; DNA: TGCGCCAGCAGCCCCAGCCCGGGACAGGGAGGAAACATTCAGTACTTC; CDR3: CASSPSPGQGGNIQYF
V: TRBV24-1; size: -; D: -; J: TRBJ2-1; length: 16; DNA: TGTGCCACCAGTGACCCGGACCGGAGCTCCTACAATGAGCAGTTCTTC; CDR3: CATSDPDRSSYNEQFF
V: TRBV27; size: many; D: TRBD2; J: TRBJ2-1; length: 15; DNA: TGTGCCAGCAGCCGTGGACTAGCGGGCTACAATGAGCAGTTCTTC; CDR3: CASSRGLAGYNEQFF
V: TRBV30; size: many; D: -; J: TRBJ2-3; length: 12; DNA: TGTGCCTGGAGTGTAGGGAGAAATACGCAGTATTTT; CDR3: CAWSVGRNTQYF
V: TRBV7-8; size: -; D: TRBD1; J: TRBJ1-1; length: 15; DNA: TGTGCCAGCAGCTTTTCTGCGACAGGGGGCACTGAAGCTTTCTTT; CDR3: CASSFSATGGTEAFF
V: TRBV6-1; size: few; D: TRBD1; J: TRBJ1-3; length: 14; DNA: TGTGCCAGCAGTCGACAGGGGCTAGGAAACACCATATATTTT; CDR3: CASSRQGLGNTIYF
V: TRBV12-3/TRBV12-4; size: many; D: -; J: TRBJ1-5; length: 14; DNA: TGTGCCAGCAGTCCTACAGAGCGAAGGGGGCCCCAGCATTTT; CDR3: CASSPTERRGPQHF
V: TRBV7-6; size: many; D: -; J: TRBJ1-1; length: 15; DNA: TGTGCCAGCAGCTTTTCGGGACACCCGAACACTGAAGCTTTCTTT; CDR3: CASSFSGHPNTEAFF
V: TRBV20-1; size: many; D: TRBD2; J: TRBJ2-7; length: 13; DNA: TGCAGTGCTAAGAGGACTAGCGGGGATGAGCAGTACTTC; CDR3: CSAKRTSGDEQYF
V: TRBV12-5; size: -; D: TRBD1; J: TRBJ2-1; length: 14; DNA: TGTGCTAGTGACAGGGACAGGGGAATGCATGAGCAGTTCTTC; CDR3: CASDRDRGMHEQFF
V: TRBV19; size: -; D: -; J: TRBJ1-5; length: 16; DNA: TGTGCCAGTAGTATCCTTAACGGTATTAGCAATCAGCCCCAGCATTTT; CDR3: CASSILNGISNQPQHF
V: TRBV29-1; size: -; D: -; J: TRBJ2-7; length: 14; DNA: TGCAGCGTTGTCGGGATATCAGCCTCCTACGAGCGGTACTTC; CDR3: CSVVGISASYERYF
V: TRBV6-1; size: -; D: TRBD1; J: TRBJ1-5; length: 14; DNA: TGTGCCAGCAGTTATGGGACAGATTATCAGCCCCAGCATTTT; CDR3: CASSYGTDYQPQHF
V: TRBV7-2; size: many; D: TRBD1; J: TRBJ1-5; length: 20; DNA: TGTGCCAGCAGCACCCCTGGTGAAGGGGGCGCCTATCTAAGCAATCAGCCCCAGCATTTT; CDR3: CASSTPGEGGAYLSNQPQHF
V: TRBV19; size: -; D: -; J: TRBJ2-2; length: 12; DNA: TGTGCCAGTAGTACTGGGGCCGGGGAGCTGTTTTTT; CDR3: CASSTGAGELFF
V: TRBV5-1; size: many; D: -; J: TRBJ1-6; length: 18; DNA: TGCGCCAGCAGCTTGGGAGACAGGCGAATTAAGCGTTTTTCACCCCTCCACTTT; CDR3: CASSLGDRRIKRFSPLHF
V: TRBV7-2; size: many; D: TRBD1; J: TRBJ2-7; length: 14; DNA: TGTGCCAGCAGCTACAGGGGGCAGGACGACGAGCAGTACTTC; CDR3: CASSYRGQDDEQYF
V: TRBV20-1; size: many; D: TRBD1; J: TRBJ1-4; length: 15; DNA: TGCAGTGCTTTGGACAGGGAACCCACTAATGAAAAACTGTTTTTT; CDR3: CSALDREPTNEKLFF
V: TRBV5-4; size: -; D: TRBD1; J: TRBJ1-3; length: 16; DNA: TGTGCCAGCAGCTCCCGGGACAGCAGCTCTGGAAACACCATATATTTT; CDR3: CASSSRDSSSGNTIYF
V: TRBV6-1; size: few; D: TRBD1; J: TRBJ1-2; length: 14; DNA: TGTGCCAGCAGACCACGGGACAGTAACTATGGCTACACCTTC; CDR3: CASRPRDSNYGYTF
V: TRBV3-1; size: many; D: -; J: TRBJ2-5; length: 14; DNA: TGTGCCAGCACCCAGGACATCGGTGGAGAGACCCAGTACTTC; CDR3: CASTQDIGGETQYF
V: TRBV27; size: many; D: -; J: TRBJ1-5; length: 15; DNA: TGTGCCAGCAGTTTAAAAGGTCAGGGAAGATATCCCCAGCATTTT; CDR3: CASSLKGQGRYPQHF
V: TRBV10-2; size: few; D: -; J: TRBJ1-5; length: 15; DNA: TGCGCCAGCAGTGAGTCGGGTGGAACCAATCAGCCCCAGCATTTT; CDR3: CASSESGGTNQPQHF